Listed here are 23 T cell receptor beta chains from one sample, sequenced in a study of blood T cell repertoires in COVID-19. Profiled with immunoSEQ multiplex PCR; TCRdb holds only in-frame clones, not every one. The sample has around 62,000 clones; more than 75% are singletons. Sequencing was carried out using peripheral blood. The receptors derive from a human donor in a cohort sampled during active COVID-19.

This rearrangement joins TRBV7-9 to TRBJ1-1, with 8 bases lining up with TRBD1. Trimming took 5 bases from V and 2 from J; bases not matched to a gene: 13. The V gene's germline CDR1 is SEHNR and CDR2 FQNEAQ (reference sequence). The CDR3 sequence is 17 residues long. The CDR3 DNA sequence: TGTGCCAGCAGCCCCCTGATACAGGGGGTGAAAAACACTGAAGCTTTCTTT. This encodes CASSPLIQGVKNTEAFF.

This chain links TRBV25-1 with TRBJ1-2, with D possibly being TRBD1 (5 bases). The ends were cut back, 5 bases at V and 1 base at J, with 17 bases in the middle. CDR1 and CDR2 (germline): MGHDK, SYGVNS. CDR3 length: 16 amino acids. For the CDR3, the DNA is TGTGCCAGCAGTCCGGTTGATGGGGGGTTTAACTATGGCTACACCTTC. Amino acid sequence: CASSPVDGGFNYGYTF.

The V gene is TRBV5-1, the J gene TRBJ2-7, with 7 bases matching TRBD1. Trimming at V came to 3 bases and at J to 0 bases, leaving 3 bases not matched to a gene. CDR1 and CDR2 (germline): SGHRS, YFSETQ. The CDR3 sequence is 14 residues long. The CDR3 region is CASSSRGSSYEQYF. CDR3 coding DNA: TGCGCCAGCAGCTCCAGGGGGAGCTCCTACGAGCAGTACTTC.

V and J are TRBV6-5 and TRBJ2-5, with a possible D match to TRBD2 (6 bases). Germline loops: CDR1 MNHEY, CDR2 SVGAGI. V shed 7 bases and J shed 5 bases, with 17 bases lying between them. The CDR3 consists of 14 residues. The CDR3 is CASTETSRGETQYF. CDR3 in DNA: TGTGCCAGCACCGAGACTAGTCGGGGCGAGACCCAGTACTTC.

The J gene is TRBJ2-7, the V gene TRBV28; 8 nucleotides line up with TRBD1. Germline trimming cut 2 bases from V and 4 bases from J; bases unmatched to any gene: 7. The germline V gene has CDR1 MDHEN and CDR2 SYDVKM. CDR3 size: 15 residues. The CDR3 loop is CASSLGWQGAYEQYF. In nucleotides, the CDR3 is TGTGCCAGCAGTTTAGGTTGGCAGGGGGCTTACGAGCAGTACTTC.

The V call is TRBV5-4, the J call TRBJ2-3; maybe TRBD2 (6 bases). V lost 7 bases to trimming and J lost 0 bases, with 27 bases between them. The CDR3 covers 19 residues. CDR1 and CDR2 from the germline V gene are SGHNT and YYREEE (reference sequence). The CDR3 here is CASVALHASGEWSTDTQYF. CDR3 DNA: TGTGCCAGCGTAGCATTACACGCCTCGGGGGAGTGGAGCACAGATACGCAGTATTTT.

This clone was seen once. V and J are TRBV28 and TRBJ2-7, with 7 nucleotides matching TRBD1. Germline CDR1 is MDHEN and CDR2 is SYDVKM. The trim removed 9 bases at V and 3 bases at J, leaving 11 bases unmatched. This CDR3 is built from 14 residues. The CDR3: CASLTGTDLYEQYF. In nucleotides, the CDR3 is TGTGCCAGTCTCACCGGGACAGATCTCTACGAGCAGTACTTC. Complete variable domain (other parts from reference TRBV28 and TRBJ2-7): DVKVTQSSRYLVKRTGEKVFLECVQDMDHENMFWYRQDPGLGLRLIYFSYDVKMKEKGDIPEGYSVSREKKERFSLILESASTNQTSMYLCASLTGTDLYEQYFGPGTRLTVT.

This chain links TRBV6-6 with TRBJ1-1; D may be TRBD1 (5 bases). The CDR3 runs to 13 residues. V gave up 6 bases and J gave up 5 bases, with 13 bases separating them. CDR1 and CDR2 (germline): MNHNY, SVGAGI (reference sequence). In nucleotides, the CDR3 is TGTGCCAGCAGGAAGGGGCCCCCGACTGAAGCTTTCTTT. Encoded protein: CASRKGPPTEAFF.

The chain uses TRBV5-8 and TRBJ2-5; the D gene is possibly TRBD1 (5 bases). V lost 1 base to trimming and J lost 2 bases, with 12 bases between them. This CDR3 is 15 amino acids long. Germline V gives CDR1 SGHTS, CDR2 YDEGEE. CDR3 amino acids: CASSLNRQIQETQYF. The CDR3 nucleotides are TGTGCCAGCAGCTTGAATCGACAGATTCAAGAGACCCAGTACTTC.

This clone was recorded once. The CDR3 DNA follows: TGTGCCAGCAGCAAACCTACAGGGGGGTTAAACTATGGCTACACCTTC. Its protein product is CASSKPTGGLNYGYTF. This rearrangement joins TRBV21-1 to TRBJ1-2; the table calls TRBD1, which could not be checked here. TRBV21-1 constitutes a pseudogene. There are 16 residues in the CDR3.

The V call is TRBV6-6, the J call TRBJ1-2; tentative D call: TRBD1 (5 bases). From germline, CDR1 is MNHNY and CDR2 SVGAGI (reference sequence). V lost 0 bases and J 4 bases, leaving 12 bases between the germline ends. The CDR3 is 15 residues long. CDR3 DNA sequence: TGTGCCAGCAGTTACTCTAGTTGGGGCGGCTATGGCTACACCTTC. Translating gives CASSYSSWGGYGYTF.

The DNA for the CDR3 is TGTGCCAGCAGCTCCGACCACCAGCGGGACGGCGCTTATAATTCACCCCTCCACTTT. Its protein is CASSSDHQRDGAYNSPLHF. This chain joins TRBV5-4 and TRBJ1-6; a possible D gene is TRBD1 (5 bases). Germline-derived CDR1 and CDR2 are SGHNT and YYREEE (reference sequence). CDR3 length: 19 amino acids. The V and J ends lost 3 bases and 4 bases respectively, with 23 bases between them.

The chain is built from TRBV28 and TRBJ1-5; 10 nucleotides line up with TRBD1. The CDR3 runs 14 residues. V lost 7 bases, J lost 9 bases, and 9 bases stayed unmatched. The germline V gene has CDR1 MDHEN and CDR2 SYDVKM. DNA for the CDR3: TGTGCCAGCATGTTGACAGGGGGCGGGGCGCCCCAGCATTTT. It translates to CASMLTGGGAPQHF.

CDR3 in DNA: TGTGCCAGCAGCGTTACAGGGGGTAGTGCATTGTTTGAGCAGTTCTTC. Encoded protein: CASSVTGGSALFEQFF. This chain uses TRBV9 with TRBJ2-1, with TRBD1 matching 8 bases. The ends lost 2 bases at V and 9 bases at J; junction bases unmatched: 13. The CDR3 is 16 residues long. From germline, CDR1 is SGDLS and CDR2 YYNGEE.

V gene TRBV3-1 (or the pseudogene TRBV3-2) combines with J gene TRBJ1-2; a weak D match, TRBD1 (6 bases). Germline loops: CDR1 LGHDT, CDR2 YNNKEL (reference sequence). The CDR3 has 16 residues. Trimming took 2 bases from V and 0 from J, leaving 13 bases between them. Here the CDR3 DNA reads TGTGCCAGCAGCCAAATTGGGGGCACGACTAACTATGGCTACACCTTC. It codes for CASSQIGGTTNYGYTF.

J is TRBJ2-2 and V is TRBV30; 14 bases are a match to TRBD2. CDR1 GTSNPN and CDR2 SVGIG come from the germline V gene (reference sequence). Unmatched junction bases numbered 12, after V lost 2 bases and J lost 4 bases. The CDR3 spans 19 residues. In nucleotides, the CDR3 is TGTGCCTGGAGTCCAATACCCGGACTAGCGGGAGGTATCACCGGGGAGCTGTTTTTT. Protein product: CAWSPIPGLAGGITGELFF.

This chain links TRBV20-1 with TRBJ1-1; unclear D gene. Trimming left V 3 bases short and J 8 bases short, with 10 bases between. Germline values: CDR1 DFQATT, CDR2 SNEGSKA (reference sequence). The CDR3 has 11 amino acids. CDR3 protein: CSASPGREAFF. The CDR3 DNA reads TGCAGTGCTAGCCCGGGGAGGGAAGCTTTCTTT.

This chain uses TRBV11-1 with TRBJ1-1; D is possibly TRBD1 (5 bases). V gave up 3 bases and J gave up 1 base, with 15 bases separating them. CDR1 and CDR2 (germline): SGHAT, FQDESV (reference sequence). The CDR3 has 16 residues. The CDR3 spells CASSFGYRRANTEAFF. The CDR3 DNA reads as TGTGCCAGCAGCTTTGGGTACAGGAGGGCGAACACTGAAGCTTTCTTT.

This clone was seen more than once but under ten times. This chain uses TRBV7-6 with TRBJ2-7; 9 nucleotides line up with TRBD1. Germline V gene data show CDR1 as SGHVS and CDR2 as FNYEAQ. J lost 6 bases, V lost 6 bases, and 9 bases had no gene match. This CDR3 has 14 amino acids. In nucleotides, the CDR3 is TGTGCCAGCAGTTCCGGGACAGGGAACATCGAGCAGTACTTC. Translating it yields CASSSGTGNIEQYF. The variable domain in full, completed from reference TRBV7-6 and TRBJ2-7, reads GAGVSQSPRYKVTKRGQDVALRCDPISGHVSLYWYRQALGQGPEFLTYFNYEAQQDKSGLPNDRFSAERPEGSISTLTIQRTEQRDSAMYRCASSSGTGNIEQYFGPGTRLTVT.

The rearrangement joins TRBV7-2 to TRBJ1-1; possible D gene TRBD1, 5 bases. This CDR3 comprises 15 residues. V was pared by 1 base and J by 1 base, with 10 bases between. The germline CDR1 and CDR2 sequences are SGHTA and FQGNSA. The CDR3 loop is CASSLVGAGNTEAFF. The CDR3 coding sequence is TGTGCCAGCAGCTTAGTTGGGGCAGGGAACACTGAAGCTTTCTTT.

The CDR3 sequence: CAWSRQTVSNQPQHF. CDR3 nucleotide sequence: TGTGCCTGGAGCCGACAGACCGTTAGCAATCAGCCCCAGCATTTT. The genes are TRBV30 and TRBJ1-5, with D maybe TRBD1 (5 bases). The CDR3 is made up of 15 amino acids. CDR1 GTSNPN and CDR2 SVGIG come from the germline V gene (reference sequence). The V end was cut by 3 bases, the J end by 0 bases, with 12 bases between.

The J gene is TRBJ1-1, the V gene TRBV7-2; D gene uncertain. The CDR3 sequence is 15 residues long. V was pared by 3 bases and J by 0 bases, with 11 bases between. Germline CDR1 SGHTA, CDR2 FQGNSA. In DNA form, the CDR3 reads TGTGCCAGCAGCTTTCAAGGGAGGGTGAACACTGAAGCTTTCTTT. Protein: CASSFQGRVNTEAFF.

The genes are TRBV24-1 and TRBJ2-7; possibly TRBD1 for D (5 bases). V gave up 6 bases and J gave up 5 bases, with 13 bases separating them. CDR3 length: 13 amino acids. From germline, CDR1 is KGHDR and CDR2 SFDVKD. The CDR3 region is CATSTAGMDEQYF. Here the CDR3 DNA reads TGTGCCACCAGTACCGCAGGGATGGACGAGCAGTACTTC.